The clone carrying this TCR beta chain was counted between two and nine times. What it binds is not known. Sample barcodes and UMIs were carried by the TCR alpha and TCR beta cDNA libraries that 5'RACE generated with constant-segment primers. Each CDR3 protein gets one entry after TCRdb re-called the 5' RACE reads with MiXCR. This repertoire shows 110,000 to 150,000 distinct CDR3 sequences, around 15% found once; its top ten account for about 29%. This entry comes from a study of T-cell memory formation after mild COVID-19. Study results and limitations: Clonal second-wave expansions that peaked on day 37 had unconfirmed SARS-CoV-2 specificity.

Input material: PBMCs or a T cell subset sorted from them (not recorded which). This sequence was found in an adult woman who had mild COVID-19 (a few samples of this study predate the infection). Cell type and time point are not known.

The CDR3 sequence: CASSPLVSGSGEQYF. The CDR3 DNA is TGTGCCAGCAGCCCCCTCGTCTCAGGCTCGGGTGAGCAGTACTTC. This rearrangement joins TRBV7-6 to TRBJ2-7; D is unclear. This CDR3 spans 15 amino acids. CDR1 is SGHVS and CDR2 is FNYEAQ in the germline V gene. The germline V and J ends were trimmed by 5 bases and 7 bases, with 21 bases remaining between them.